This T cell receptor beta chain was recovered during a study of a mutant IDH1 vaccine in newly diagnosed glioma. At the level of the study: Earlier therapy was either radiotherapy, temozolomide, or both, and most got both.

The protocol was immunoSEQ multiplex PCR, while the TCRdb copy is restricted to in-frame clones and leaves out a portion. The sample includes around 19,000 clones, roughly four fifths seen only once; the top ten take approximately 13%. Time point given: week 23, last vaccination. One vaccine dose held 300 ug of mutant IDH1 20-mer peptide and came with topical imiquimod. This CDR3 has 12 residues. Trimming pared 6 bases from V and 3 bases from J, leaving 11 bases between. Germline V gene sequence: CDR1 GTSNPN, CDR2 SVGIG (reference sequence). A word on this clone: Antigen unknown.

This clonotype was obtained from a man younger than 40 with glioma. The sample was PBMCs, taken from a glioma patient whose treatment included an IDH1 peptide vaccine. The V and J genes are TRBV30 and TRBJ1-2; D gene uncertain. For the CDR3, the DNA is TGTGCCTGCTCCGGGTATGACTATGGCTACACCTTC. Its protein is CACSGYDYGYTF.